Shown below are 9 T cell receptor beta chains from a single sample sequenced in a study of blood T cell repertoires in COVID-19. Sequenced by immunoSEQ multiplex PCR; TCRdb stores in-frame clones only, minus some. The sample yields approximately 270,000 clones, around 88% seen once. The sequenced sample was peripheral blood. These receptors all stem from a man older than 75 with acute or convalescent COVID-19.

V is TRBV4-1 and J is TRBJ2-2; 7 bases fit TRBD1. The CDR3 runs 17 residues. Losses at the gene ends were 1 base for V and 0 bases for J; bases not matched to a gene: 5. Germline-derived CDR1 and CDR2 are MGHRA and YSYEKL. The CDR3 region has the DNA TGCGCCAGCAGCCAAGGTATAGGGACAGCGAACACCGGGGAGCTGTTTTTT. It yields the protein CASSQGIGTANTGELFF.

The rearrangement joins TRBV11-1 to TRBJ1-1, with D perhaps matching TRBD1 (5 bases). In germline, CDR1 is SGHAT, CDR2 FQDESV (reference sequence). The CDR3 is made up of 11 amino acids. Between the trimmed V and J ends, which lost 5 bases and 12 bases, there was a span of 13 bases. CDR3 in DNA: TGTGCCAGCAGCCGAATGGGGCCGTCTTTCTTT. As protein: CASSRMGPSFF.

This rearrangement joins TRBV7-9 to TRBJ2-1; TRBD2 agrees at 8 bases. Germline V gene data show CDR1 as SEHNR and CDR2 as FQNEAQ (reference sequence). Trimming cost V 3 bases and J 6 bases; bases outside gene matches: 4. The length of the CDR3 is 14 residues. Here the CDR3 DNA reads TGTGCCAGCAGCTTGGCCGGGAGGGGCAATGAGCAGTTCTTC. It specifies CASSLAGRGNEQFF.

The rearrangement links TRBV29-1 to TRBJ2-1, with 8 bases fitting TRBD1. V shed 5 bases, J shed 7 bases, and the junction held 13 bases outside the gene matches. CDR1 is SQVTM and CDR2 is ANQGSEA in the germline V gene. CDR3 size: 15 residues. The CDR3 bases are TGCAGCGTTATTAGGACAGGGATGGGGTGGAATGAGCAGTTCTTC. This translates into CSVIRTGMGWNEQFF.

The genes are TRBV6-1 and TRBJ1-5, with a possible D match to TRBD1 (6 bases). This CDR3 contains 15 residues. With 2 bases removed from V and 7 bases from J, the gap between germline ends came to 15 bases. Per the germline V gene, CDR1 is MNHNS and CDR2 is SASEGT. The DNA for the CDR3 is TGTGCCAGCAGTGAAAGCCCAGACAGGTTACAGCCCCAGCATTTT. This encodes CASSESPDRLQPQHF.

The V and J genes are TRBV6-2 or TRBV6-3 and TRBJ2-7; 7 nucleotides agree with TRBD1. V was clipped by 5 bases and J by 1 base; unmatched bases: 11. This CDR3 has 16 residues. In germline, CDR1 is MNHEY, CDR2 SVGEGT. The CDR3 DNA reads TGTGCCAGCAGTCCGGTCACAGGGGTTCCATCCTACGAGCAGTACTTC. Amino acids: CASSPVTGVPSYEQYF.

This clone occurred once. The rearrangement links TRBV15 to TRBJ1-4, with TRBD1 as a possible D gene (6 bases). CDR1 and CDR2 from the germline V gene are LNHNV and YYDKDF (reference sequence). This CDR3 contains 14 residues. The ends were cut back, 1 base at V and 6 bases at J, with 9 bases in the middle. CDR3 nucleotide sequence: TGTGCCACCAGCAGAGTACAGGGATATGAAAAACTGTTTTTT. Its protein is CATSRVQGYEKLFF.

The chain has TRBV5-1 and TRBJ2-7; D possibly corresponds to TRBD1 (5 bases). The germline V and J ends were trimmed by 0 bases and 1 base, with 8 bases remaining between them. The CDR3 length is 14 residues. Germline assignment: CDR1 SGHRS and CDR2 YFSETQ. CDR3 sequence (DNA): TGCGCCAGCAGCTTGGAGGGGAATTCCTACGAGCAGTACTTC. Its protein product is CASSLEGNSYEQYF.

The V and J genes are TRBV21-1 and TRBJ2-1; no check of the table's D call, TRBD1, against the DNA was made. TRBV21-1 is termed a pseudogene. This CDR3 has 15 residues. The CDR3 DNA reads TGTGCCAGCAGCCTCCGGGACAGGGAAGGTAATGAGCAGTTCTTC. It encodes CASSLRDREGNEQFF.